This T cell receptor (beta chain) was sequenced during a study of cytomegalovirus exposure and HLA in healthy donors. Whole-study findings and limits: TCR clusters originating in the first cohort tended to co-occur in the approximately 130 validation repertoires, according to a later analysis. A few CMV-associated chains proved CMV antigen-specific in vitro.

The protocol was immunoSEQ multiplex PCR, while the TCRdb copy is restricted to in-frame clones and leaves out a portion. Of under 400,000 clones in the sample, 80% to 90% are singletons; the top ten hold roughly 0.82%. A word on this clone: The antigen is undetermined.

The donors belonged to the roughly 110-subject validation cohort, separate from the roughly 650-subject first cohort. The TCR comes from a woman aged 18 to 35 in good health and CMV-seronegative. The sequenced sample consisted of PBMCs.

The chain's CDR3 is CASSLVAGGYEQYF. CDR3 DNA: TGCGCCAGCAGCCTGGTAGCGGGGGGTTACGAGCAGTACTTC. This chain joins TRBV5-1 and TRBJ2-7; 10 bases fit TRBD2. This CDR3 contains 14 residues. V shed 4 bases and J 4 bases; nucleotides not matched to a gene: 5. Per the germline V gene, CDR1 is SGHRS and CDR2 is YFSETQ.